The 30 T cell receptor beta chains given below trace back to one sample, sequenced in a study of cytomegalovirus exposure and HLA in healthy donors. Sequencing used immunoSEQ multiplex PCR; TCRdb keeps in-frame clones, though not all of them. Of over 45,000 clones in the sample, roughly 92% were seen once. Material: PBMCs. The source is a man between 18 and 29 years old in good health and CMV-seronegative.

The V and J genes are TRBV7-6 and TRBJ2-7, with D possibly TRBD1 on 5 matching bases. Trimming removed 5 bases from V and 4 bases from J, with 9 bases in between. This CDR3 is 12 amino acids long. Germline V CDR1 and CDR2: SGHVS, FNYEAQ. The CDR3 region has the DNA TGTGCCAGCAGCGCGGCAGGGTACGAGCAGTACTTC. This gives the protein CASSAAGYEQYF.

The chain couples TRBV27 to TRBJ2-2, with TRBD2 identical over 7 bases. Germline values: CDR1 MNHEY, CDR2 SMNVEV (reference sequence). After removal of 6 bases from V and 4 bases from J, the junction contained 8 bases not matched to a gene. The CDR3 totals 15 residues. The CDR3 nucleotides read TGTGCCAGCAGCTTAAGTAGCGGGCGCACCGGGGAGCTGTTTTTT. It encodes CASSLSSGRTGELFF.

This chain's CDR3 is CASSLATGNYEQYF. CDR3 in DNA: TGTGCCAGCAGCTTGGCGACAGGGAACTACGAGCAGTACTTC. The genes are TRBV5-4 and TRBJ2-7; 7 nucleotides line up with TRBD1. Per the germline V gene, CDR1 is SGHNT and CDR2 is YYREEE (reference sequence). V shed 0 bases and J 3 bases; nucleotides not matched to a gene: 3. There are 14 residues in the CDR3.

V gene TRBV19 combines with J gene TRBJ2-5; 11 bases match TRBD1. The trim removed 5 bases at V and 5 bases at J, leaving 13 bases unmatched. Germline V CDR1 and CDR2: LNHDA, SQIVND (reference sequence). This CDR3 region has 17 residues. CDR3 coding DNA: TGTGCCAGTAGTCGGTCCGTTGTGGGACAGGGGGAGGAGACCCAGTACTTC. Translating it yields CASSRSVVGQGEETQYF. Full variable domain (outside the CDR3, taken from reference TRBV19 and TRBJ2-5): DGGITQSPKYLFRKEGQNVTLSCEQNLNHDAMYWYRQDPGQGLRLIYYSQIVNDFQKGDIAEGYSVSREKKESFPLTVTSAQKNPTAFYLCASSRSVVGQGEETQYFGPGTRLLVL.

CDR3 region: CASSAGLAAYNEQFF. The CDR3, as DNA: TGTGCCAGCAGTGCCGGACTAGCGGCCTACAATGAGCAGTTCTTC. V gene TRBV27 combines with J gene TRBJ2-1, with 10 bases identical to TRBD2. Trimming cost V 5 bases and J 2 bases; bases outside gene matches: 3. CDR1 and CDR2 (germline): MNHEY, SMNVEV (reference sequence). The CDR3 extends over 15 amino acids.

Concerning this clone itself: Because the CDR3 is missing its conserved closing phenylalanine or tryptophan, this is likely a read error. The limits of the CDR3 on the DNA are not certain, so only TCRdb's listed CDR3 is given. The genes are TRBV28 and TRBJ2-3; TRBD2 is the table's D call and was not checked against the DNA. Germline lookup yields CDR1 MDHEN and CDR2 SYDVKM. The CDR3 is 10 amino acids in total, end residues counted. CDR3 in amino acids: CACRGTELEV.

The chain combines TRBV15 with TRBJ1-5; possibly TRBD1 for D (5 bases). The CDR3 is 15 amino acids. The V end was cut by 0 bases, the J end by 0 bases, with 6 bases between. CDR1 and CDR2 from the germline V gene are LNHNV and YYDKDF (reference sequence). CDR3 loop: CATSRDRVSNQPQHF. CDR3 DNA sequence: TGTGCCACCAGCAGAGACAGGGTTAGCAATCAGCCCCAGCATTTT.

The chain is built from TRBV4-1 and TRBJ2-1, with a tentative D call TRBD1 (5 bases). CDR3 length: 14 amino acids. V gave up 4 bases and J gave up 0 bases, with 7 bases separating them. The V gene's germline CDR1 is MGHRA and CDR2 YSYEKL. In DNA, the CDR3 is TGCGCCAGCAGCCGGGGCAGCTCCTACAATGAGCAGTTCTTC. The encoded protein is CASSRGSSYNEQFF.

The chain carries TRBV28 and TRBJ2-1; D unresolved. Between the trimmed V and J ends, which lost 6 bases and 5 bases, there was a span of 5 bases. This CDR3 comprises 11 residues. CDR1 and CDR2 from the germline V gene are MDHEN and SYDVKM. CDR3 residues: CASRRDNEQFF. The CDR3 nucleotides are TGTGCCAGCAGACGAGACAATGAGCAGTTCTTC.

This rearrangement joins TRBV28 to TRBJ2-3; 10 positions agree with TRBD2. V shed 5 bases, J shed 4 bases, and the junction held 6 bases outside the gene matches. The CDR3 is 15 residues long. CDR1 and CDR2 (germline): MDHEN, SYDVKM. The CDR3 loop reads CASSEAGGRADTQYF. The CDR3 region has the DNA TGTGCCAGCAGTGAAGCGGGAGGGCGTGCAGATACGCAGTATTTT.

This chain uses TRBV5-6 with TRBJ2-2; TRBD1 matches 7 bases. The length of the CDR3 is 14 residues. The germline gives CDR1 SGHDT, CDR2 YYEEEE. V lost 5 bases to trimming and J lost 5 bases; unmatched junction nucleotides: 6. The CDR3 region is CASRKTGLTGELFF. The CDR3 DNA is TGTGCCAGCAGGAAGACAGGGCTGACCGGGGAGCTGTTTTTT.

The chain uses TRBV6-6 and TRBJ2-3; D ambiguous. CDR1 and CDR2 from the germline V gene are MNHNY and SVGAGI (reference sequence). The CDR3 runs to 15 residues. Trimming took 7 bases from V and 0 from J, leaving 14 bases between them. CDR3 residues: CASTYPPESTDTQYF. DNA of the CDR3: TGTGCCAGCACCTACCCTCCGGAGAGCACAGATACGCAGTATTTT.

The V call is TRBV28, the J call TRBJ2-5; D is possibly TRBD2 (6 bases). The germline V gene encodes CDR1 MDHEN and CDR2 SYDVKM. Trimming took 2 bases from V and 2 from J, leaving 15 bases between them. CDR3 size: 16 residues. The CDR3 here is CASSLRGWSVQETQYF. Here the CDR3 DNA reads TGTGCCAGCAGTTTACGGGGGTGGTCAGTGCAAGAGACCCAGTACTTC.

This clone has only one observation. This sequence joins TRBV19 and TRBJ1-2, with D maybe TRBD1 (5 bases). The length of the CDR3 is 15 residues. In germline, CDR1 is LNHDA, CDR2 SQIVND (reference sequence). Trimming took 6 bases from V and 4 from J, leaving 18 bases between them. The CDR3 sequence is CASSPRPTVGYGYTF. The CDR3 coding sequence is TGTGCCAGTAGCCCCCGCCCGACAGTTGGCTATGGCTACACCTTC.

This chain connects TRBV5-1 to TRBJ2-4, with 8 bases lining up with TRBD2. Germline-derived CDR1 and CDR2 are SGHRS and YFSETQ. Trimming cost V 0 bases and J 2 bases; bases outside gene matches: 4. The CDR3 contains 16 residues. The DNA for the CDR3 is TGCGCCAGCAGCTTGGAGCTAGCGGGCTCCAAAAACATTCAGTACTTC. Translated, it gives CASSLELAGSKNIQYF.

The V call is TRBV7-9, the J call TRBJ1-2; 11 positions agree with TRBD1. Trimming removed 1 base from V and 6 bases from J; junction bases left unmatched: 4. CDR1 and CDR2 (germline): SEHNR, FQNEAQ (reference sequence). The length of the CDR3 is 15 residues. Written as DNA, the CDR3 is TGTGCCAGCAGCTTAGAAATGGGACAGGGGGATGGCTACACCTTC. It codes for CASSLEMGQGDGYTF. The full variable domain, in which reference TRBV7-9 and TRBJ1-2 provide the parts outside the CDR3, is DTGVSQNPRHKITKRGQNVTFRCDPISEHNRLYWYRQTLGQGPEFLTYFQNEAQLEKSRLLSDRFSAERPKGSFSTLEIQRTEQGDSAMYLCASSLEMGQGDGYTFGSGTRLTVV.

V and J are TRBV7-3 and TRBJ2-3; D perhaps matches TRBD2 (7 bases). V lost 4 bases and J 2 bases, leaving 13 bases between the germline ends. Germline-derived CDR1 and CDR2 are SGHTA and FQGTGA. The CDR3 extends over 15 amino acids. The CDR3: CASSSGGDLTDTQYF. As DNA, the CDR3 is TGTGCCAGCAGCTCGGGGGGCGACCTCACAGATACGCAGTATTTT.

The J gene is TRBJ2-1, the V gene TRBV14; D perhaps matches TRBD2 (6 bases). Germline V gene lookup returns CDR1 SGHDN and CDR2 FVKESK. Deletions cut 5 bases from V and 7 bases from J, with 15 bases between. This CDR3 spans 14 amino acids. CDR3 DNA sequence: TGTGCCAGCAGCGGCCCGGGAGAAGAAAATGAGCAGTTCTTC. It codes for CASSGPGEENEQFF.

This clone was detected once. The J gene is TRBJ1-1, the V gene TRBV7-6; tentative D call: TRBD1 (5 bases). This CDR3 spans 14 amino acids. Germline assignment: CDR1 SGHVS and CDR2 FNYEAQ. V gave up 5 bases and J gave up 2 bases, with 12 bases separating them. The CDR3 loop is CASSGSGGNTEAFF. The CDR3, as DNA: TGTGCCAGCAGCGGCTCGGGGGGTAACACTGAAGCTTTCTTT.

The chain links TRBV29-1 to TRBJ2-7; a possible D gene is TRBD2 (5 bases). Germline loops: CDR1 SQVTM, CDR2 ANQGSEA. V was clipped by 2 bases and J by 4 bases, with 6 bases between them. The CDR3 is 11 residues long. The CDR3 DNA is TGCAGCGTTGAAACGGGGTACGAGCAGTACTTC. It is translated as CSVETGYEQYF.

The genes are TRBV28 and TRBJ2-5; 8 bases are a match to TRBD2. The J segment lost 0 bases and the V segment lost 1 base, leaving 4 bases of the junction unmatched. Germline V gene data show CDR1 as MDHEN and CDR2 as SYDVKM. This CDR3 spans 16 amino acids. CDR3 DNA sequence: TGTGCCAGCAGTTTATACCTAGCGGGCGACCAAGAGACCCAGTACTTC. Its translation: CASSLYLAGDQETQYF.

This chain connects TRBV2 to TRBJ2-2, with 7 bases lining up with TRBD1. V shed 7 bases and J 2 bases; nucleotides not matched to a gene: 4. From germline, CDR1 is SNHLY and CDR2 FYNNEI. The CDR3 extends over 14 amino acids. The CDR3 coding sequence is TGTGCCAGCAAAGGGGACAGTAACACCGGGGAGCTGTTTTTT. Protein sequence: CASKGDSNTGELFF.

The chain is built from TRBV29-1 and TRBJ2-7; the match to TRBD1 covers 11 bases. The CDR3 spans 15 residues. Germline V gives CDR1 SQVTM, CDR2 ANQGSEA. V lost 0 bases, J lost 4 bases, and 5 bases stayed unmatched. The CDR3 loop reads CSVEDQGQGGYEQYF. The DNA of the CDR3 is TGCAGCGTTGAAGATCAGGGACAGGGGGGATACGAGCAGTACTTC.

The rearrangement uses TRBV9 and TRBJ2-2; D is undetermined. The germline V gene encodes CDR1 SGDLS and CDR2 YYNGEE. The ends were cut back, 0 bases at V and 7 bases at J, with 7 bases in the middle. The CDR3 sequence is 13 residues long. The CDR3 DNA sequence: TGTGCCAGCAGCGTAGACCCCGGCGGGGAGCTGTTTTTT. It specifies CASSVDPGGELFF.

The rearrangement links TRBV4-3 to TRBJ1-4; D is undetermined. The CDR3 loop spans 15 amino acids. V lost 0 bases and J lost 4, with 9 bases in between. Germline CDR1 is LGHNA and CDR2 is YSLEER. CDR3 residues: CASSQDYRVNEKLFF. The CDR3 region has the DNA TGCGCCAGCAGCCAAGATTACAGAGTTAATGAAAAACTGTTTTTT.

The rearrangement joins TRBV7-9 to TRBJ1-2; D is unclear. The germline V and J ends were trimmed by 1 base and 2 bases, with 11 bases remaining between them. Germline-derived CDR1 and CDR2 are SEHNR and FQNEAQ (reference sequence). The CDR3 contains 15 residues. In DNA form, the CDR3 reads TGTGCCAGCAGCTTAGGCGGCAGTTACAACTATGGCTACACCTTC. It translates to CASSLGGSYNYGYTF.

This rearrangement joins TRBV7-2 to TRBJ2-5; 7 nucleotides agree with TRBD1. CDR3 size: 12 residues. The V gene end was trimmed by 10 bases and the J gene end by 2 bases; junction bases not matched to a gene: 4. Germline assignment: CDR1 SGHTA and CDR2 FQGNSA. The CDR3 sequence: CATRTGQETQYF. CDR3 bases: TGTGCCACCCGGACAGGTCAAGAGACCCAGTACTTC.

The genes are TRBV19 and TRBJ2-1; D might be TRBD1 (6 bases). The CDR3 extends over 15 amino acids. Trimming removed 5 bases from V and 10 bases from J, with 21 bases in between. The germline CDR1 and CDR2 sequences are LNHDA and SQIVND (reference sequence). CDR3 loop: CASSPGTLSRLEQFF. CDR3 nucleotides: TGTGCCAGTAGTCCCGGGACACTCTCCCGGTTGGAGCAGTTCTTC.

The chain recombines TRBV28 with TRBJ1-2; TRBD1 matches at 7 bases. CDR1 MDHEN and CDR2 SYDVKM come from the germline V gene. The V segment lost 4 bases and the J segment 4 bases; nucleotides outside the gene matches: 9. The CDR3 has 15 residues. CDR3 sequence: CASSWGQLGAYGYTF. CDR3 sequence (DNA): TGTGCCAGCAGTTGGGGACAGCTGGGTGCCTATGGCTACACCTTC.

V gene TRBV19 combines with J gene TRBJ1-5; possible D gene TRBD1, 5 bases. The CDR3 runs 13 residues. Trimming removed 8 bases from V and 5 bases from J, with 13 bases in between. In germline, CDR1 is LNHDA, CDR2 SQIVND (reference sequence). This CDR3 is CASQQVRDQPQHF. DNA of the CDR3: TGTGCCAGTCAACAGGTTAGGGATCAGCCCCAGCATTTT.